Each of the 32 T cell receptor beta chains below was sequenced from the same sample in a study of cytomegalovirus exposure and HLA in healthy donors. PCR was performed using 60 Vbeta and 13 Jbeta primers. This table comes from immunoSEQ multiplex PCR, and its TCRdb copy is limited to in-frame clones, with some not included. The sample contains more than 90,000 clones, approximately 80% of which appear only once. The specimen was PBMCs. Receptor source: a woman aged 70 to 79 in good health and CMV-seropositive.

The CDR3 is CASSTGTSGHTDTQYF. The CDR3 DNA is TGCGCCAGCAGCACAGGGACTAGCGGACACACAGATACGCAGTATTTT. This sequence joins TRBV5-1 and TRBJ2-3; 11 bases match TRBD2. Trimming cost V 4 bases and J 2 bases; bases outside gene matches: 6. Germline-derived CDR1 and CDR2 are SGHRS and YFSETQ. This CDR3 is 16 amino acids long.

The V call is TRBV29-1, the J call TRBJ1-2; D not certain. CDR1 is SQVTM, CDR2 ANQGSEA, per germline. Trimming pared 5 bases from V and 4 bases from J, leaving 17 bases between. This CDR3 spans 14 amino acids. The CDR3 loop is CSVRTGTGSYGYTF. In DNA form, the CDR3 reads TGCAGCGTTCGAACGGGAACGGGATCCTATGGCTACACCTTC.

CDR3 loop: CASSEGMRTGTDTQYF. In DNA, the CDR3 is TGTGCCAGCAGTGAAGGTATGAGAACAGGCACAGATACGCAGTATTTT. The chain employs TRBV6-1 and TRBJ2-3, with D uncertain. CDR3 length equals 16 residues. Trimming pared 1 base from V and 1 base from J, leaving 12 bases between. CDR1 and CDR2 from the germline V gene are MNHNS and SASEGT.

This clone has a handful of counts. The rearrangement joins TRBV4-3 to TRBJ1-1, with TRBD1 matching 9 bases. The CDR3 loop spans 15 amino acids. From germline, CDR1 is LGHNA and CDR2 YSLEER. Losses at the gene ends were 3 bases for V and 1 base for J; bases not matched to a gene: 3. The CDR3 DNA reads TGCGCCAGCAGCCAGGTGGACAGGGGGAACACTGAAGCTTTCTTT. Its protein product is CASSQVDRGNTEAFF.

The V and J genes are TRBV30 and TRBJ2-1, with 9 bases that match TRBD2. The CDR3 is 15 amino acids. V dropped 4 bases and J dropped 3; count of bases not matched to a gene: 7. Germline-derived CDR1 and CDR2 are GTSNPN and SVGIG (reference sequence). Here the CDR3 DNA reads TGTGCCTGGAACTTTCGAGCGGGGGGCTACAATGAGCAGTTCTTC. Its translation is CAWNFRAGGYNEQFF.

The chain joins TRBV21-1 to TRBJ1-2. TRBV21-1 is recorded as a pseudogene. The CDR3 sequence is 17 residues long. DNA of the CDR3: TGTGCCAGCAGCAAAGTCCCCCCCATCCGGGGTAACTATGGCTACACCTTC. Protein sequence: CASSKVPPIRGNYGYTF.

The chain couples TRBV14 to TRBJ2-5, with 7 bases aligning to TRBD1. The end of the DNA aligns better with TRBJ2-7, so the J call may be wrong. This CDR3 is 19 amino acids long. From germline, CDR1 is SGHDN and CDR2 FVKESK. Here the CDR3 DNA reads TGTGCCAGCAGCCAAGGATCCCCGGGACAGTCGGCGTCATCCTACGAGCAGTACTTC. Translation: CASSQGSPGQSASSYEQYF.

V is TRBV7-3 and J is TRBJ2-3; 11 nucleotides agree with TRBD2. Germline V CDR1 and CDR2: SGHTA, FQGTGA. This CDR3 has 14 amino acids. The J segment lost 5 bases and the V segment lost 4 bases, leaving 2 bases of the junction unmatched. The CDR3 DNA is TGTGCCAGCAGCTCCGGACTAGCGGGAGATACGCAGTATTTT. Translating it yields CASSSGLAGDTQYF.

The gene calls are TRBV27 and TRBJ2-6, with TRBD1 as a possible D gene (5 bases). The V and J ends lost 4 bases and 2 bases respectively, with 9 bases between them. The CDR3 sequence is 15 residues long. Per germline, CDR1 MNHEY and CDR2 SMNVEV (reference sequence). CDR3: CASSWTRAGANVLTF. The CDR3 region has the DNA TGTGCCAGCAGTTGGACCAGGGCTGGGGCCAACGTCCTGACTTTC.

J is TRBJ2-5 and V is TRBV29-1, with 8 bases that match TRBD1. The J segment lost 1 base and the V segment lost 7 bases, leaving 5 bases of the junction unmatched. CDR3 length: 13 residues. Germline V lookup: CDR1 SQVTM, CDR2 ANQGSEA. CDR3 sequence (DNA): TGCAGCGCCAGGGGGCTCCGCCAAGAGACCCAGTACTTC. As protein: CSARGLRQETQYF.

Here the CDR3 reads CASSSASGSSTDTQYF. CDR3 nucleotide sequence: TGTGCCAGCAGCTCAGCTAGCGGATCTAGCACAGATACGCAGTATTTT. This chain uses TRBV5-4 with TRBJ2-3; 7 bases fit TRBD2. Germline trimming cut 3 bases from V and 0 bases from J; bases unmatched to any gene: 7. This CDR3 spans 16 amino acids. Per germline, CDR1 SGHNT and CDR2 YYREEE (reference sequence).

The chain couples TRBV5-1 to TRBJ2-1, with TRBD2 matching 8 bases. V shed 3 bases, J shed 4 bases, and the junction held 9 bases outside the gene matches. This CDR3 contains 16 residues. Germline values: CDR1 SGHRS, CDR2 YFSETQ. The CDR3 protein is CASSSGLEGAYNEQFF. The CDR3 DNA reads TGCGCCAGCAGCTCGGGACTAGAAGGGGCTTACAATGAGCAGTTCTTC.

The gene calls are TRBV5-1 and TRBJ2-1; 13 nucleotides match TRBD2. CDR1 and CDR2 from the germline V gene are SGHRS and YFSETQ. The CDR3 loop spans 15 amino acids. Germline trimming cut 4 bases from V and 6 bases from J; bases unmatched to any gene: 4. CDR3 protein: CASSIGLAGVNEQFF. For the CDR3, the DNA is TGCGCCAGCAGCATTGGACTAGCGGGAGTCAATGAGCAGTTCTTC.

This chain connects TRBV30 to TRBJ2-7, with 7 positions matching TRBD2. Per germline, CDR1 GTSNPN and CDR2 SVGIG (reference sequence). The CDR3 totals 14 residues. The trim removed 0 bases at V and 6 bases at J, leaving 8 bases unmatched. Here the CDR3 DNA reads TGTGCCTGGAGTGTATCCAGCGGGAATGGCGAGCAGTACTTC. Translated, it gives CAWSVSSGNGEQYF.

This clone was recorded once. Other DNA sequences from this sample encode an identical CDR3 as well. V is TRBV4-2 and J is TRBJ1-2; 7 positions match TRBD1. The CDR3 runs to 16 residues. J lost 4 bases, V lost 0 bases, and 8 bases had no gene match. The germline V gene encodes CDR1 LGHNA and CDR2 YNFKEQ. The chain's CDR3 is CASSQERTGGFYGYTF. For the CDR3, the DNA is TGTGCCAGCAGCCAAGAAAGGACAGGAGGCTTCTATGGCTACACCTTC.

The chain combines TRBV5-8 with TRBJ2-4, with 9 nucleotides matching TRBD2. The CDR3 is 18 residues long. The germline gives CDR1 SGHTS, CDR2 YDEGEE. J lost 4 bases, V lost 2 bases, and 13 bases had no gene match. This CDR3 is CASSFRGSVAGAKNIQYF. The CDR3 DNA sequence: TGTGCCAGCAGCTTCAGGGGTTCGGTAGCGGGAGCTAAAAACATTCAGTACTTC.

The chain employs TRBV28 and TRBJ2-7; D is undetermined. CDR1 and CDR2 (germline): MDHEN, SYDVKM. V was trimmed by 6 bases and J by 0 bases, leaving 6 bases between them. The CDR3 extends over 12 amino acids. This CDR3 is CASRFSSYEQYF. The CDR3 DNA reads as TGTGCCAGCAGATTTAGCTCCTACGAGCAGTACTTC.

The chain is built from TRBV5-1 and TRBJ2-3, with D uncertain. CDR1 and CDR2 from the germline V gene are SGHRS and YFSETQ. V was cut by 0 bases and J by 2 bases, with 7 bases left in between. This CDR3 has 14 amino acids. The CDR3 DNA is TGCGCCAGCAGCTTGGGAGAAATCACAGATACGCAGTATTTT. This encodes CASSLGEITDTQYF.

Only one count was recorded for this clone. The chain uses TRBV6-5 and TRBJ1-1; D is undetermined. Per germline, CDR1 MNHEY and CDR2 SVGAGI. Between the trimmed V and J ends, which lost 2 bases and 4 bases, there was a span of 11 bases. The CDR3 is 14 residues long. The CDR3 DNA reads TGTGCCAGCAGTTACGCGAAACCAGGCACTGAAGCTTTCTTT. Translating it yields CASSYAKPGTEAFF.

The rearrangement joins TRBV7-9 to TRBJ2-5; 8 bases align to TRBD1. This CDR3 has 14 residues. With 5 bases clipped from V and 2 bases from J, the junction kept 4 bases outside the gene matches. Per the germline V gene, CDR1 is SEHNR and CDR2 is FQNEAQ (reference sequence). CDR3 loop: CASSPGQGQETQYF. The CDR3 DNA is TGTGCCAGCAGCCCCGGACAGGGACAAGAGACCCAGTACTTC.

The chain has TRBV19 and TRBJ2-7, with 9 bases aligning to TRBD2. The CDR3 covers 15 residues. J lost 1 base, V lost 5 bases, and 6 bases had no gene match. Germline V lookup: CDR1 LNHDA, CDR2 SQIVND (reference sequence). CDR3 residues: CASSQLAGGSYEQYF. The CDR3, as DNA: TGTGCCAGTAGTCAACTGGCGGGAGGGTCCTACGAGCAGTACTTC.

V is TRBV7-3 and J is TRBJ1-1, with D perhaps TRBD1 (5 bases). Germline CDR1 is SGHTA and CDR2 is FQGTGA. V was shortened by 4 bases and J by 0 bases, with 9 bases between the two germline ends. The length of the CDR3 is 14 residues. CDR3 in amino acids: CASSYQGMNTEAFF. Written as DNA, the CDR3 is TGTGCCAGCAGCTATCAGGGAATGAACACTGAAGCTTTCTTT.

The chain uses TRBV29-1 and TRBJ2-3; TRBD2 aligns across 9 bases. Germline CDR1 SQVTM, CDR2 ANQGSEA. The V segment lost 4 bases and the J segment 4 bases; nucleotides outside the gene matches: 3. The CDR3 is 13 amino acids. The CDR3 bases are TGCAGCGTTGTAGCGGGAGTCCCAGATACGCAGTATTTT. Translation: CSVVAGVPDTQYF.

The rearrangement joins TRBV28 to TRBJ2-7; no reliable D call. Trimming took 3 bases from V and 0 from J, leaving 9 bases between them. CDR3 size: 14 residues. Germline CDR1 is MDHEN and CDR2 is SYDVKM. The CDR3 DNA sequence: TGTGCCAGCAGTTTGCCTTTTAGCTCCTACGAGCAGTACTTC. The encoded protein is CASSLPFSSYEQYF.

This clone was picked up a small number of times. The gene calls are TRBV7-9 and TRBJ1-1; weak D call: TRBD1 (6 bases). CDR1 is SEHNR and CDR2 is FQNEAQ in the germline V gene (reference sequence). V shed 5 bases and J shed 4 bases, with 14 bases lying between them. The CDR3 covers 14 residues. The CDR3 DNA is TGTGCCAGCAGCCGAAAGGGGGGGATCACTGAAGCTTTCTTT. This translates into CASSRKGGITEAFF.

This clone appeared a single time. This chain connects TRBV27 to TRBJ2-1; 11 positions match TRBD2. Germline CDR1 MNHEY, CDR2 SMNVEV (reference sequence). V lost 5 bases and J lost 8; bases outside the gene matches: 8. CDR3 length: 15 residues. For the CDR3, the DNA is TGTGCCAGCAGTCCCCAACTAGCGGGAGTATATGAGCAGTTCTTC. Encoded protein: CASSPQLAGVYEQFF.

The chain links TRBV15 to TRBJ2-4; D might be TRBD1 (5 bases). Germline CDR1 reads LNHNV; CDR2 reads YYDKDF (reference sequence). The CDR3 is 16 amino acids. Trimming took off 1 base at V and 8 bases at J, with 18 bases between the two ends. In nucleotides, the CDR3 is TGTGCCACCAGCAGAGTCGTCGCTAAAGGGGCGGACATTCAGTACTTC. This sequence encodes CATSRVVAKGADIQYF.

The V and J genes are TRBV14 and TRBJ1-5; unclear D gene. Trimming took 4 bases from V and 5 from J, leaving 9 bases between them. CDR1 and CDR2 from the germline V gene are SGHDN and FVKESK. The length of the CDR3 is 13 residues. The CDR3 bases are TGTGCCAGCAGCCTCGGGTACTATCAGCCCCAGCATTTT. This sequence encodes CASSLGYYQPQHF.

This chain links TRBV7-3 with TRBJ1-1; a possible D gene is TRBD1 (6 bases). V gave up 5 bases and J gave up 1 base, with 17 bases separating them. Per the germline V gene, CDR1 is SGHTA and CDR2 is FQGTGA. This CDR3 is 16 amino acids long. CDR3 in DNA: TGTGCCAGCAGCCCGACGGGGGGGGCTCAGAACACTGAAGCTTTCTTT. This codes for CASSPTGGAQNTEAFF.

The CDR3 region has the DNA TGTGCCAGCGGTACAGGGACCTTTGGTTCGGCAGATACGCAGTATTTT. Protein product: CASGTGTFGSADTQYF. V gene TRBV28 combines with J gene TRBJ2-3; perhaps TRBD1 as D (6 bases). V gave up 8 bases and J gave up 4 bases, with 22 bases separating them. The germline CDR1 and CDR2 sequences are MDHEN and SYDVKM. The CDR3 runs 16 residues.

This clone was seen just once. The chain has TRBV5-1 and TRBJ2-7; TRBD2 matches 13 bases. The CDR3 has 17 amino acids. The J segment lost 2 bases and the V segment lost 4 bases, leaving 9 bases of the junction unmatched. From germline, CDR1 is SGHRS and CDR2 YFSETQ. CDR3 loop: CASSLGTSGIKAYEQYF. In DNA, the CDR3 is TGCGCCAGCAGCCTTGGGACTAGCGGGATAAAGGCCTACGAGCAGTACTTC.

V and J are TRBV7-9 and TRBJ1-2; D is possibly TRBD1 (5 bases). The CDR3 has 13 amino acids. Between the trimmed V and J ends, which lost 5 bases and 6 bases, there was a span of 13 bases. Germline values: CDR1 SEHNR, CDR2 FQNEAQ (reference sequence). Here the CDR3 reads CASSPTASDGYTF. The CDR3 DNA reads as TGTGCCAGCAGCCCGACAGCTAGCGATGGCTACACCTTC.